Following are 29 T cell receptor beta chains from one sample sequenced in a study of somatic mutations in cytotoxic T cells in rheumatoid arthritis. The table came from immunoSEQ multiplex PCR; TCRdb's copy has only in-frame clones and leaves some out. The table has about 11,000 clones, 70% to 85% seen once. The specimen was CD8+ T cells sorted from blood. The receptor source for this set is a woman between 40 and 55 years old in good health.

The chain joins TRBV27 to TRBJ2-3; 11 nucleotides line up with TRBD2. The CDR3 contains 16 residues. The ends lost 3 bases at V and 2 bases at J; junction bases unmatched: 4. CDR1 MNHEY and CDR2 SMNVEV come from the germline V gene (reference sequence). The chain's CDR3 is CASSFLAGGYTDTQYF. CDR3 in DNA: TGTGCCAGCAGTTTCCTAGCGGGGGGCTACACAGATACGCAGTATTTT.

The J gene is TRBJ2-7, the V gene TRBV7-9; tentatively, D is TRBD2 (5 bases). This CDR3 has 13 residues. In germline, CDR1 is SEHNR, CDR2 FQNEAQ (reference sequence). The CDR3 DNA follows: TGTGCCAGCAGCCCCCCGGGGTCCTCCGAGCAGTACGTC. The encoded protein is CASSPPGSSEQYV.

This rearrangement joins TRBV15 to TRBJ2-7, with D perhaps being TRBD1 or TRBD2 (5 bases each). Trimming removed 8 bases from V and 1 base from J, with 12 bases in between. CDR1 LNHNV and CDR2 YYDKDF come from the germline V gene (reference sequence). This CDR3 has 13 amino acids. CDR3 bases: TGTGCCACCCGTCAGGGACCTTCCTACGAGCAGTACTTC. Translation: CATRQGPSYEQYF.

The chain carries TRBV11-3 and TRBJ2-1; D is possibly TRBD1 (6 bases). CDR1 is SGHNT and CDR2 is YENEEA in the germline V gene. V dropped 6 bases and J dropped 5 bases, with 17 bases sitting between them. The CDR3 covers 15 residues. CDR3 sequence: CASRHRDTTDNEQFF. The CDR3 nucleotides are TGTGCCAGCAGACACCGGGACACAACGGACAATGAGCAGTTCTTC.

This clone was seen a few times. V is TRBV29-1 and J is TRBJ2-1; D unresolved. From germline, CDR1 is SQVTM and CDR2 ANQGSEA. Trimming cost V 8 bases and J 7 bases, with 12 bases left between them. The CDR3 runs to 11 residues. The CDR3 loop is CSIAGRNEQFF. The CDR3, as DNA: TGCAGCATTGCTGGCAGGAATGAGCAGTTCTTC.

In nucleotides, the CDR3 is TGTGCCAGCAGAACAGGGATCACAGATACGCAGTATTTT. This sequence encodes CASRTGITDTQYF. The chain couples TRBV28 to TRBJ2-3; D might be TRBD1 (6 bases). The V and J ends lost 6 bases and 2 bases respectively, with 9 bases between them. This CDR3 comprises 13 residues. CDR1 and CDR2 from the germline V gene are MDHEN and SYDVKM.

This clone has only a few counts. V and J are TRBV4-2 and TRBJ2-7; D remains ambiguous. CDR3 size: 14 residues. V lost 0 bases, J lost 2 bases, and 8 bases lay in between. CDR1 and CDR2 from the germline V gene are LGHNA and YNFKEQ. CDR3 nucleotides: TGTGCCAGCAGCCAAGATCCAGGTGCCTACGAGCAGTACTTC. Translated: CASSQDPGAYEQYF.

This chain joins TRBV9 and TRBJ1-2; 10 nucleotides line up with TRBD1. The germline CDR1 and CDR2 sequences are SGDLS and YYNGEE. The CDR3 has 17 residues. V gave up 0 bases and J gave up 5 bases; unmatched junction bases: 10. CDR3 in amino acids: CASSVAVTGGQWYGYTF. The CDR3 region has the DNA TGTGCCAGCAGCGTAGCTGTGACAGGGGGCCAATGGTATGGCTACACCTTC. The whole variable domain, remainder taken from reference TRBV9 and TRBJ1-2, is DSGVTQTPKHLITATGQRVTLRCSPRSGDLSVYWYQQSLDQGLQFLIQYYNGEERAKGNILERFSAQQFPDLHSELNLSSLELGDSALYFCASSVAVTGGQWYGYTFGSGTRLTVV.

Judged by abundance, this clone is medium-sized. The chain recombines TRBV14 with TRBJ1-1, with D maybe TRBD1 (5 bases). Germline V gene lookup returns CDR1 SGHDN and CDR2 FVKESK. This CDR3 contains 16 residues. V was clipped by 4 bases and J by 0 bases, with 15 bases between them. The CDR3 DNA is TGTGCCAGCAGCCCGCCTGGGGGTGACATGAACACTGAAGCTTTCTTT. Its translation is CASSPPGGDMNTEAFF. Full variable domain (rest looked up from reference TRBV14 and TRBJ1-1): EAGVTQFPSHSVIEKGQTVTLRCDPISGHDNLYWYRRVMGKEIKFLLHFVKESKQDESGMPNNRFLAERTGGTYSTLKVQPAELEDSGVYFCASSPPGGDMNTEAFFGQGTRLTVV.

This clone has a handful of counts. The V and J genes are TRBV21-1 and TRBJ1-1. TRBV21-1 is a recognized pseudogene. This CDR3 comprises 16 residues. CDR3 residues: CASSSAGEGVNTEAFF. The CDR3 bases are TGTGCCAGCAGCTCCGCAGGGGAGGGAGTGAACACTGAAGCTTTCTTT.

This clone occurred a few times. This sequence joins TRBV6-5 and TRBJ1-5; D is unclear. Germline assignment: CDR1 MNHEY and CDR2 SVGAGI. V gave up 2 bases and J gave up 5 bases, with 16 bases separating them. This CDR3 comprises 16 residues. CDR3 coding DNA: TGTGCCAGCAGTTACCCTCAAAGAAGTAACCATCAGCCCCAGCATTTT. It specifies CASSYPQRSNHQPQHF.

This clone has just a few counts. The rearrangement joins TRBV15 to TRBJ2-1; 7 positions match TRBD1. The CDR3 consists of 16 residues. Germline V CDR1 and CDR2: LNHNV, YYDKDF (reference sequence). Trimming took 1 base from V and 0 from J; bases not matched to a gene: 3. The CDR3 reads CATSRAQGSSYNEQFF. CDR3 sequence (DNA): TGTGCCACCAGCAGAGCACAGGGGAGCTCCTACAATGAGCAGTTCTTC. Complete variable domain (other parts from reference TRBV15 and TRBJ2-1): DAMVIQNPRYQVTQFGKPVTLSCSQTLNHNVMYWYQQKSSQAPKLLFHYYDKDFNNEADTPDNFQSRRPNTSFCFLDIRSPGLGDTAMYLCATSRAQGSSYNEQFFGPGTRLTVL.

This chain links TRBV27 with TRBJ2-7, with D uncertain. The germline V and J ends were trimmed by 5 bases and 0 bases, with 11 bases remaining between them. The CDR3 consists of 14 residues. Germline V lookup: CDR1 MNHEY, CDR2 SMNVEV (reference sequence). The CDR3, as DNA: TGTGCCAGCAGTATGGCACCTTCCTCCTACGAGCAGTACGTC. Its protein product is CASSMAPSSYEQYV.

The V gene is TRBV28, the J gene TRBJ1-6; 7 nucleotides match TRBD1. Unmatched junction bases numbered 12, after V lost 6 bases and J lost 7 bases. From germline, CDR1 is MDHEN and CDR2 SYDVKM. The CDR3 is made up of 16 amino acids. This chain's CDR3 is CASRSLGGGWNSPLHF. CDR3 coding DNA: TGTGCCAGCAGGTCCTTGGGAGGGGGCTGGAATTCACCCCTCCACTTT. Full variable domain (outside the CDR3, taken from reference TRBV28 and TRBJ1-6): DVKVTQSSRYLVKRTGEKVFLECVQDMDHENMFWYRQDPGLGLRLIYFSYDVKMKEKGDIPEGYSVSREKKERFSLILESASTNQTSMYLCASRSLGGGWNSPLHFGNGTRLTVT.

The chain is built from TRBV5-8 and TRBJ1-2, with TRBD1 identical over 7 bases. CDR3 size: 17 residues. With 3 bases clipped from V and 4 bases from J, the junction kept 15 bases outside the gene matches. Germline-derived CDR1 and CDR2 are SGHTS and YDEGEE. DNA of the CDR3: TGTGCCAGCAGCTCCCTATCCGGGACAGTTGCCTTCTATGGCTACACCTTC. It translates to CASSSLSGTVAFYGYTF. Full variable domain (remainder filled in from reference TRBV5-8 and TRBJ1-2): EAGVTQSPTHLIKTRGQQATLRCSPISGHTSVYWYQQALGLGLQFLLWYDEGEERNRGNFPPRFSGRQFPNYSSELNVNALELEDSALYLCASSSLSGTVAFYGYTFGSGTRLTVV.

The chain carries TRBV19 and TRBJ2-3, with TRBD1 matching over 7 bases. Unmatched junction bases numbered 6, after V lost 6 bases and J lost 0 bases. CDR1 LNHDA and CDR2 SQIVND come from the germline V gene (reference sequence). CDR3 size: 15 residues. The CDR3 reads CASRHGTVSTDTQYF. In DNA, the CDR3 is TGTGCCAGTAGGCATGGGACAGTCAGCACAGATACGCAGTATTTT.

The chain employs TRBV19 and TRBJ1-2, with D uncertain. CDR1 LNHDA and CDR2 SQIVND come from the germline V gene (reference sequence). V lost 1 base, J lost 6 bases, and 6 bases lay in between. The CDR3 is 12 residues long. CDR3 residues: CASSIGGHGYTF. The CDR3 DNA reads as TGTGCCAGTAGTATAGGAGGACATGGCTACACCTTC.

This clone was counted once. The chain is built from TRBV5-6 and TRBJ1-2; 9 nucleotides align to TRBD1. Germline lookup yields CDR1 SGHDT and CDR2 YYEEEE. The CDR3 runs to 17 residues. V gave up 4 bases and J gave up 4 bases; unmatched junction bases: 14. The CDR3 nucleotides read TGTGCCAGCAGCGGACTGGCGTTGGGACAGGGAGCCTATGGCTACACCTTC. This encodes CASSGLALGQGAYGYTF.

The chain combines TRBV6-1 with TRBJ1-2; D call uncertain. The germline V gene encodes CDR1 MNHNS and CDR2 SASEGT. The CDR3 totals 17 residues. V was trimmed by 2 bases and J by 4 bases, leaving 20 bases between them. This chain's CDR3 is CASSEHVEGLYLYGYTF. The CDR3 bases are TGTGCCAGCAGTGAACATGTGGAAGGGCTTTACCTCTATGGCTACACCTTC.

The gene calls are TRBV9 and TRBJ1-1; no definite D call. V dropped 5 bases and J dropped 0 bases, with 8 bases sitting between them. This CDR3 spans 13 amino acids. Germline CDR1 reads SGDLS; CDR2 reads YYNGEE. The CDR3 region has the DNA TGTGCCAGCAGTATCGGAATGAACACTGAAGCTTTCTTT. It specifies CASSIGMNTEAFF.

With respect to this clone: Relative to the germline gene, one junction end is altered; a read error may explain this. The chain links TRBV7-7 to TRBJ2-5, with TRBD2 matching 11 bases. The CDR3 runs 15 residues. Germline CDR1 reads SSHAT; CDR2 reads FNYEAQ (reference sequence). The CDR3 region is CASSALAGGEETQYF. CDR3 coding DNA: TGTGCTAGCAGCGCCTTAGCGGGAGGGGAAGAGACCCAGTACTTC.

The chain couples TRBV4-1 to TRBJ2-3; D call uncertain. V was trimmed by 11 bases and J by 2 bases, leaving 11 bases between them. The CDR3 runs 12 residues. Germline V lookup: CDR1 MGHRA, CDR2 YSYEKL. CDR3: CASRSATDTQYF. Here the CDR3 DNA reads TGCGCCTCCCGGTCTGCCACAGATACGCAGTATTTT.

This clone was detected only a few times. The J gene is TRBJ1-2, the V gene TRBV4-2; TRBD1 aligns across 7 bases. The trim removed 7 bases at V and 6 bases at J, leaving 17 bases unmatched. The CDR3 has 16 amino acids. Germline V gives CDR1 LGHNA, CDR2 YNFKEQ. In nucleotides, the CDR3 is TGTGCCAGCAACCTCCAGCGGGACAGTGCTATGGATGGCTACACCTTC. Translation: CASNLQRDSAMDGYTF.

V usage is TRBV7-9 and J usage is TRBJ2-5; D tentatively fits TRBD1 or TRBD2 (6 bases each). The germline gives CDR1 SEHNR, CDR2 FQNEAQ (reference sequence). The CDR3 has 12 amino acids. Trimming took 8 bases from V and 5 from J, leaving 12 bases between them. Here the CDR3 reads CASHGGEETQYF. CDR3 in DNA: TGTGCCAGCCACGGGGGCGAGGAGACCCAGTACTTC. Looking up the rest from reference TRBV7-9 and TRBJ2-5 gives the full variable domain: DTGVSQNPRHKITKRGQNVTFRCDPISEHNRLYWYRQTLGQGPEFLTYFQNEAQLEKSRLLSDRFSAERPKGSFSTLEIQRTEQGDSAMYLCASHGGEETQYFGPGTRLLVL.

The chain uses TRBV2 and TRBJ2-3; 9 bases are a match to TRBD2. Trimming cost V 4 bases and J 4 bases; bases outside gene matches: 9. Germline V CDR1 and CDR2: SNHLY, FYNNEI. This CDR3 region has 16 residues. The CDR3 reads CASSGIVAGAADTQYF. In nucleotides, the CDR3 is TGTGCCAGCAGTGGAATAGTAGCGGGAGCGGCAGATACGCAGTATTTT.

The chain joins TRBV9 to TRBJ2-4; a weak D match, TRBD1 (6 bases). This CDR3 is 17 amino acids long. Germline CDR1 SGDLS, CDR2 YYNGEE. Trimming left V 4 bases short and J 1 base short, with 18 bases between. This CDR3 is CASSQGTGSGAKNIQYF. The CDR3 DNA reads TGTGCCAGCAGCCAAGGTACAGGGTCAGGGGCCAAAAACATTCAGTACTTC.

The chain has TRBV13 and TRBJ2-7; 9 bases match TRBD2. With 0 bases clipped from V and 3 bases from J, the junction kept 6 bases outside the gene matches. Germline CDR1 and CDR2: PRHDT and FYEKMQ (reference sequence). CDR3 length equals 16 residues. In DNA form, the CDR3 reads TGTGCCAGCAGCTTAGGCTTAGCGGGAGACCACTACGAGCAGTACTTC. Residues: CASSLGLAGDHYEQYF.

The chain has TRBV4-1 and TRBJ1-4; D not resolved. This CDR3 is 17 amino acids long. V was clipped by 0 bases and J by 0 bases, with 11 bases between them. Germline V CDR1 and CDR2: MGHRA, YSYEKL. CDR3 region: CASSQDRDGATNEKLFF. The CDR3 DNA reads TGCGCCAGCAGCCAAGATAGAGACGGGGCAACTAATGAAAAACTGTTTTTT.

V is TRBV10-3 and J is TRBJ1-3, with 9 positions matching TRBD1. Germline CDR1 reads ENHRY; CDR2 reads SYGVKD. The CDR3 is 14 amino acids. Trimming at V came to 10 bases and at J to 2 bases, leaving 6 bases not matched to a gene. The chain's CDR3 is CATETGGTGNTIYF. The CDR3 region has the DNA TGTGCCACCGAGACAGGGGGTACTGGAAACACCATATATTTT.